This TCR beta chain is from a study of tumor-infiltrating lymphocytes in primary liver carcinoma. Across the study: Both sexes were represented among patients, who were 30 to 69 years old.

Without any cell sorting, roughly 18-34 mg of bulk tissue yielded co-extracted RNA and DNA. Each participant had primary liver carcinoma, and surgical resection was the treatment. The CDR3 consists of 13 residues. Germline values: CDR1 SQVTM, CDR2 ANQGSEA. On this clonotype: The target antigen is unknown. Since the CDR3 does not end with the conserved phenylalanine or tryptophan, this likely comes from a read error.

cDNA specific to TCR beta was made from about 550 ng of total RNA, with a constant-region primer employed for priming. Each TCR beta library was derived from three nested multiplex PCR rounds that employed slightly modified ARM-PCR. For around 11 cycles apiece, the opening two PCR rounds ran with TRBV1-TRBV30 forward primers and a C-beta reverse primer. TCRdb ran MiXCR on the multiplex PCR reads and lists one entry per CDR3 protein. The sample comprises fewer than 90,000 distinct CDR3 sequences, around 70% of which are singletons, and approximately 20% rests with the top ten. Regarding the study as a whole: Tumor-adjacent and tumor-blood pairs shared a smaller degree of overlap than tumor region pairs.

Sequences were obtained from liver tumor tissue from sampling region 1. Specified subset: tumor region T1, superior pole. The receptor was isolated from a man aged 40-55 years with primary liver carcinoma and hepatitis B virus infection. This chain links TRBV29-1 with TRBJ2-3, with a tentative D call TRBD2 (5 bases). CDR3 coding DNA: TGCGGCGTTGTTCCGGGATTGTCAGATACGCAGTATTCT. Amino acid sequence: CGVVPGLSDTQYS.